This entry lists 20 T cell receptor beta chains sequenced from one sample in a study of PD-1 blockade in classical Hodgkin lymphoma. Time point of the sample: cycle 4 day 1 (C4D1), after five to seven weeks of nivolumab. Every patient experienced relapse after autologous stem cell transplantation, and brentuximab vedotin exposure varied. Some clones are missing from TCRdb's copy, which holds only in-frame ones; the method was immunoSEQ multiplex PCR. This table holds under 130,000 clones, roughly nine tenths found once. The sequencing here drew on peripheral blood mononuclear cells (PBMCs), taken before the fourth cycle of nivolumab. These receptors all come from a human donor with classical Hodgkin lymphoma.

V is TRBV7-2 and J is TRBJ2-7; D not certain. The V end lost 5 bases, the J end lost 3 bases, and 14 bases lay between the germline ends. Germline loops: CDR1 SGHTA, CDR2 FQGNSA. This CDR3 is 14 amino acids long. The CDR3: CASSPGRQNYEQYF. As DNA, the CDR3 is TGTGCCAGCAGCCCCGGACGGCAGAACTACGAGCAGTACTTC.

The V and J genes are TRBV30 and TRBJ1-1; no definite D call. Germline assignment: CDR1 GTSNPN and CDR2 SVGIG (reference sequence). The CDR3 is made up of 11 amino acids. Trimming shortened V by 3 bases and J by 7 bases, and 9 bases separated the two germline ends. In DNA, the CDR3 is TGTGCCTGGAGGAACCAAAATGAAGCTTTCTTT. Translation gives CAWRNQNEAFF.

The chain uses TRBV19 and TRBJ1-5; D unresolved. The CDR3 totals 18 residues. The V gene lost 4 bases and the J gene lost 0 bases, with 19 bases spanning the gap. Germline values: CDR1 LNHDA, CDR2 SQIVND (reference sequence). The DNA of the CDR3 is TGTGCCAGTAGTACAAGGCCGGGATCTGGGGTTAGCAATCAGCCCCAGCATTTT. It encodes CASSTRPGSGVSNQPQHF.

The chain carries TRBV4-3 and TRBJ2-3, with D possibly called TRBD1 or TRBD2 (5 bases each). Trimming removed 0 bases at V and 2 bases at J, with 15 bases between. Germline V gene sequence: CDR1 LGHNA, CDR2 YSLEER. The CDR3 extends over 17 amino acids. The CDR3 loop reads CASSQDRAGSVTDTQYF. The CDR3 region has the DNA TGCGCCAGCAGCCAAGATAGGGCAGGGAGCGTCACAGATACGCAGTATTTT.

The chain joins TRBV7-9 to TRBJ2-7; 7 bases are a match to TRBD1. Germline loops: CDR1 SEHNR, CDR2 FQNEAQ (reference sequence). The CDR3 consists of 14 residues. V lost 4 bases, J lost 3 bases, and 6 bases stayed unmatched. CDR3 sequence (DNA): TGTGCCAGCAGCTCGACAGGGAATTACTACGAGCAGTACTTC. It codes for CASSSTGNYYEQYF.

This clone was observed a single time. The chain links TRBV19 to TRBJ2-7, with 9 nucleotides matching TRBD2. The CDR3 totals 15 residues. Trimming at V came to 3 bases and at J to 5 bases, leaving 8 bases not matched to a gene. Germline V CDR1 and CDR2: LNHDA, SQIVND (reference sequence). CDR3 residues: CASSIFLAGLNEQYF. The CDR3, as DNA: TGTGCCAGTAGTATCTTCCTAGCGGGATTGAACGAGCAGTACTTC.

The CDR3 DNA follows: TGTGCCAGTAGTACAGGGGGCTATGGCTACACCTTC. Its protein product is CASSTGGYGYTF. The chain uses TRBV19 and TRBJ1-2, with 7 bases matching TRBD1. The germline V gene encodes CDR1 LNHDA and CDR2 SQIVND (reference sequence). With V trimmed by 4 bases and J by 4 bases, 0 bases remained unmatched. The CDR3 covers 12 residues. The whole variable domain, filled in from reference TRBV19 and TRBJ1-2, reads DGGITQSPKYLFRKEGQNVTLSCEQNLNHDAMYWYRQDPGQGLRLIYYSQIVNDFQKGDIAEGYSVSREKKESFPLTVTSAQKNPTAFYLCASSTGGYGYTFGSGTRLTVV.

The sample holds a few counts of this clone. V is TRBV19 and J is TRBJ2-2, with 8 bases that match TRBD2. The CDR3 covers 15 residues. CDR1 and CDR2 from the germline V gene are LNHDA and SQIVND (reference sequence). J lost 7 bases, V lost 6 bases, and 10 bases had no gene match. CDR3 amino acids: CASSPGTRGVGELFF. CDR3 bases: TGTGCCAGTAGCCCCGGGACTAGGGGGGTCGGGGAGCTGTTTTTT.

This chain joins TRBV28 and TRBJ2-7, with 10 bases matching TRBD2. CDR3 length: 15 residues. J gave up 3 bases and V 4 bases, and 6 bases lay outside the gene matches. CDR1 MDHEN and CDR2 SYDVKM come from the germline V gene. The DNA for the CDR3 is TGTGCCAGCAGTTCCTCCGGGACTAGCGACTACGAGCAGTACTTC. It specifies CASSSSGTSDYEQYF.

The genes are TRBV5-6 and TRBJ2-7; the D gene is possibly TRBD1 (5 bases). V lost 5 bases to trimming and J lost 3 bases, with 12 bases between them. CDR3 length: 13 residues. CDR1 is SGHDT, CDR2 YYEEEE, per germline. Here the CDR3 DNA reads TGTGCCAGCAGGAGACAGTTATACTACGAGCAGTACTTC. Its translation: CASRRQLYYEQYF.

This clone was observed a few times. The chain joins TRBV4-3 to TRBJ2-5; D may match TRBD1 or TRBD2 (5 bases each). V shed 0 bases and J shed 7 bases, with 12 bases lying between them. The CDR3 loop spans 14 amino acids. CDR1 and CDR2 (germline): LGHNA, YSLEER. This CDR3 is CASSQEEGAGTQYF. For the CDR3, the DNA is TGCGCCAGCAGCCAAGAGGAAGGGGCGGGGACCCAGTACTTC.

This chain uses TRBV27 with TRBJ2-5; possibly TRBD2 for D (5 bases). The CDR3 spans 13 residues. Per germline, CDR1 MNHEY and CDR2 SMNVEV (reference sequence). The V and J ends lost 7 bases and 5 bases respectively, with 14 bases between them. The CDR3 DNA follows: TGTGCCAGCAAAGCGGTCCTAGGGGAGACCCAGTACTTC. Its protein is CASKAVLGETQYF.

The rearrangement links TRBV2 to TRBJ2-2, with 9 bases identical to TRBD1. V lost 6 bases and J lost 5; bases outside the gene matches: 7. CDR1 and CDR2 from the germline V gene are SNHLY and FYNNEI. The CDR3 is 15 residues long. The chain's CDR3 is CASREQGARTGELFF. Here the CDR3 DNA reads TGTGCCAGCAGAGAACAGGGGGCCAGAACCGGGGAGCTGTTTTTT.

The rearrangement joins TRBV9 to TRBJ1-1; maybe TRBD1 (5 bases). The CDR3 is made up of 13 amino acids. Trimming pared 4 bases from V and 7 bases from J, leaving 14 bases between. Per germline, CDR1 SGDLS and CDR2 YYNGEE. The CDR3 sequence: CASSPPGFVEAFF. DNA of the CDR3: TGTGCCAGCAGCCCCCCAGGGTTCGTTGAAGCTTTCTTT.

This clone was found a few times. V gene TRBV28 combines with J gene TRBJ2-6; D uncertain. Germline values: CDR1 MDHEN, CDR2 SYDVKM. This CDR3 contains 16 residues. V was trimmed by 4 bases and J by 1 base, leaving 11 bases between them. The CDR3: CASSSPGRSGANVLTF. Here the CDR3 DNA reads TGTGCCAGCAGTTCCCCAGGCCGATCTGGGGCCAACGTCCTGACTTTC.

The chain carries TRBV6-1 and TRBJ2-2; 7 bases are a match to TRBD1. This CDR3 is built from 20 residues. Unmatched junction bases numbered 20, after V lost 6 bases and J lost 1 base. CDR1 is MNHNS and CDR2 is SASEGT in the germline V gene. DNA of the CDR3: TGTGCCAGCAGCGAATATCACAAGCCTCGGGACAGTAAGAACACCGGGGAGCTGTTTTTT. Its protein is CASSEYHKPRDSKNTGELFF.

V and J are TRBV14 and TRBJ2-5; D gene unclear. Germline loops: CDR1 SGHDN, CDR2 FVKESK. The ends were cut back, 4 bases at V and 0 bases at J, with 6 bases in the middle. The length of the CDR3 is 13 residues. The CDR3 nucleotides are TGTGCCAGCAGCCGAAGGGACCAAGAGACCCAGTACTTC. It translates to CASSRRDQETQYF.

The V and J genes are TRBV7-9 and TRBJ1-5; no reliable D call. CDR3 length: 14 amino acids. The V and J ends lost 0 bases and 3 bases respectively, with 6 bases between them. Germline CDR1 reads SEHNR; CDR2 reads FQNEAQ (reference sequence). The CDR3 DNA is TGTGCCAGCAGCTTAGCAGGGCCCAATCAGCCCCAGCATTTT. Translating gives CASSLAGPNQPQHF.

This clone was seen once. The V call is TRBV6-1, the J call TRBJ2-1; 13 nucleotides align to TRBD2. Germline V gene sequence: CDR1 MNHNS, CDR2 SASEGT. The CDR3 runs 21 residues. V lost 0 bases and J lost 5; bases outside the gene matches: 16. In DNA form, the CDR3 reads TGTGCCAGCAGTGAAGCAGGAGGGGGCTCAACTAGCGGGAGGGCGGACAATGAGCAGTTCTTC. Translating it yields CASSEAGGGSTSGRADNEQFF.

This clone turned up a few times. The CDR3 spells CASSGQQQETQYF. The CDR3 DNA is TGCGCCAGCAGTGGACAGCAACAAGAGACCCAGTACTTC. The chain uses TRBV10-1 and TRBJ2-5; a possible D gene is TRBD1 (5 bases). In germline, CDR1 is WNHNN, CDR2 SYGVQD (reference sequence). The length of the CDR3 is 13 residues. V gave up 4 bases and J gave up 2 bases, with 8 bases separating them.